One and the same sample provided the 22 T cell receptor beta chains below, sequenced in a study of cytomegalovirus exposure and HLA in healthy donors. The PCR employed 60 Vbeta primers together with 13 Jbeta primers. Profiling relied on immunoSEQ multiplex PCR, and the TCRdb table lists in-frame clones only, not all of them. The table shows hundreds of thousands of clones, with roughly four fifths occurring only once. Sequencing was carried out using PBMCs. All receptors come from a woman aged 40 to 49 in good health and CMV-seronegative.

The chain couples TRBV20-1 to TRBJ2-2, with no clear D. This CDR3 is built from 11 residues. Trimming cost V 2 bases and J 5 bases, with 3 bases left between them. Germline CDR1 DFQATT, CDR2 SNEGSKA (reference sequence). For the CDR3, the DNA is TGCAGTGCTAGAACAACCGGGGAGCTGTTTTTT. Residues: CSARTTGELFF.

J is TRBJ2-3 and V is TRBV7-2; D remains unclear. The CDR3 contains 18 residues. Trimming pared 2 bases from V and 0 bases from J, leaving 18 bases between. Germline CDR1 reads SGHTA; CDR2 reads FQGNSA. In DNA, the CDR3 is TGTGCCAGCAGCTTATGGTTCCCGCGCCTCATTAGCACAGATACGCAGTATTTT. It encodes CASSLWFPRLISTDTQYF.

J is TRBJ2-7 and V is TRBV6-5; 9 bases agree with TRBD1. Germline trimming cut 2 bases from V and 3 bases from J; bases unmatched to any gene: 2. The CDR3 runs 14 residues. The germline V gene encodes CDR1 MNHEY and CDR2 SVGAGI. CDR3 protein: CASSYQTGGYEQYF. The CDR3 bases are TGTGCCAGCAGTTACCAGACAGGGGGCTACGAGCAGTACTTC.

CDR3 in amino acids: CAWIPPDRDGYTF. CDR3 sequence (DNA): TGTGCCTGGATCCCCCCGGACAGGGATGGCTACACCTTC. The rearrangement joins TRBV30 to TRBJ1-2; TRBD1 aligns across 8 bases. The CDR3 is 13 residues long. V was clipped by 4 bases and J by 6 bases; unmatched bases: 7. Germline V gene lookup returns CDR1 GTSNPN and CDR2 SVGIG (reference sequence).

The rearrangement links TRBV6-5 to TRBJ1-2; 8 nucleotides agree with TRBD1. Germline V gene sequence: CDR1 MNHEY, CDR2 SVGAGI. The CDR3 sequence is 14 residues long. V was pared by 6 bases and J by 5 bases, with 8 bases of the junction left unmatched. The CDR3 reads CASRRGRQGYGYTF. CDR3 nucleotides: TGTGCCAGCAGACGGGGACGACAGGGGTATGGCTACACCTTC.

The chain combines TRBV7-3 with TRBJ1-5; D unclear. Germline CDR1 SGHTA, CDR2 FQGTGA. The CDR3 has 13 residues. V was shortened by 5 bases and J by 11 bases, with 16 bases between the two germline ends. The CDR3 sequence: CASSQTSGSAQHF. DNA of the CDR3: TGTGCCAGCAGCCAAACTAGCGGATCGGCCCAGCATTTT.

This clone showed up just a few times. V gene TRBV7-9 combines with J gene TRBJ1-3; tentative D call: TRBD1 (6 bases). With 2 bases removed from V and 0 bases from J, the gap between germline ends came to 14 bases. The germline CDR1 and CDR2 sequences are SEHNR and FQNEAQ (reference sequence). The CDR3 consists of 17 residues. CDR3 in amino acids: CASSLLGTPLSGNTIYF. DNA for the CDR3: TGTGCCAGCAGCTTACTTGGGACACCTCTCTCTGGAAACACCATATATTTT.

This chain connects TRBV5-1 to TRBJ2-2, with D tentatively TRBD1 (6 bases). The V end was cut by 6 bases, the J end by 0 bases, with 12 bases between. CDR1 is SGHRS, CDR2 YFSETQ, per germline. The CDR3 contains 15 residues. CDR3 sequence (DNA): TGCGCCAGCATAAGGGACAATACGAACACCGGGGAGCTGTTTTTT. It encodes CASIRDNTNTGELFF.

Notes on this clone: Other DNA sequences within the sample encode an identical CDR3. V is TRBV7-8 and J is TRBJ2-7, with 7 bases lining up with TRBD1. The CDR3 spans 14 residues. Looked up from germline, CDR1 is SGHVS and CDR2 is FQNEAQ. J lost 2 bases, V lost 1 base, and 2 bases had no gene match. CDR3 amino acids: CASSLGTGPYEQYF. CDR3 nucleotide sequence: TGTGCCAGCAGCTTAGGGACAGGCCCCTACGAGCAGTACTTC.

This sequence joins TRBV29-1 and TRBJ2-3; 7 bases line up with TRBD1. There are 14 residues in the CDR3. Losses at the gene ends were 7 bases for V and 2 bases for J; bases not matched to a gene: 9. Per the germline V gene, CDR1 is SQVTM and CDR2 is ANQGSEA. This chain's CDR3 is CSADSGGFTDTQYF. The CDR3 region has the DNA TGCAGCGCAGATTCAGGGGGATTCACAGATACGCAGTATTTT.

This clone was observed once. The chain joins TRBV7-3 to TRBJ2-7; TRBD2 aligns across 9 bases. CDR3 length: 14 amino acids. Germline-derived CDR1 and CDR2 are SGHTA and FQGTGA. V shed 3 bases and J 2 bases; nucleotides not matched to a gene: 2. This CDR3 reads CASSLGGGAYEQYF. CDR3 sequence (DNA): TGTGCCAGCAGCTTGGGCGGGGGGGCCTACGAGCAGTACTTC.

The genes are TRBV19 and TRBJ2-7; weak D call: TRBD2 (6 bases). Trimming removed 5 bases from V and 2 bases from J, with 13 bases in between. The CDR3 is made up of 14 amino acids. In germline, CDR1 is LNHDA, CDR2 SQIVND (reference sequence). In DNA, the CDR3 is TGTGCCAGTAGTGGCGGGACTGGACCCTACGAGCAGTACTTC. This sequence encodes CASSGGTGPYEQYF.

The rearrangement links TRBV5-6 to TRBJ1-1, with TRBD1 matching 8 bases. The CDR3 is 13 amino acids. Germline trimming cut 6 bases from V and 4 bases from J; bases unmatched to any gene: 5. Germline loops: CDR1 SGHDT, CDR2 YYEEEE. CDR3: CASTWTGSTEAFF. DNA for the CDR3: TGTGCCAGCACCTGGACAGGGAGCACTGAAGCTTTCTTT.

This chain links TRBV7-6 with TRBJ1-1, with a possible D match to TRBD1 (5 bases). V lost 6 bases and J 8 bases, leaving 22 bases between the germline ends. Germline V gene lookup returns CDR1 SGHVS and CDR2 FNYEAQ. This CDR3 spans 15 amino acids. The CDR3 region is CASSPGNWPGVEAFF. The DNA for the CDR3 is TGTGCCAGCAGTCCCGGGAACTGGCCGGGGGTCGAAGCTTTCTTT.

The chain recombines TRBV6-6 with TRBJ1-1, with unresolved D. Germline CDR1 is MNHNY and CDR2 is SVGAGI (reference sequence). The CDR3 has 12 residues. Deletions cut 8 bases from V and 2 bases from J, with 9 bases between. The CDR3, as DNA: TGTGCCAGCCGCCCACTTAACACTGAAGCTTTCTTT. This sequence encodes CASRPLNTEAFF.

The V and J genes are TRBV11-2 and TRBJ2-2; D perhaps matches TRBD1 (5 bases). This CDR3 has 14 residues. Germline V CDR1 and CDR2: SGHAT, FQNNGV. Trimming removed 4 bases at V and 2 bases at J, with 8 bases between. CDR3 coding DNA: TGTGCCAGCAGCTCAGGGTATAACACCGGGGAGCTGTTTTTT. It yields the protein CASSSGYNTGELFF.

This clone was detected only a few times. This chain uses TRBV14 with TRBJ1-1; D may be TRBD1 (5 bases). Trimming cost V 4 bases and J 8 bases, with 11 bases left between them. The CDR3 is 12 residues long. CDR1 SGHDN and CDR2 FVKESK come from the germline V gene. DNA for the CDR3: TGTGCCAGCAGCCTAGGTACAGGAGAAGCTTTCTTT. This translates into CASSLGTGEAFF.

The chain uses TRBV29-1 and TRBJ1-5; D remains ambiguous. V dropped 5 bases and J dropped 4 bases, with 12 bases sitting between them. The CDR3 is 13 residues long. The germline V gene encodes CDR1 SQVTM and CDR2 ANQGSEA. CDR3 sequence reads: CSVLTSENQPQHF. In nucleotides, the CDR3 is TGCAGCGTTCTGACCAGCGAAAATCAGCCCCAGCATTTT.

The rearrangement joins TRBV5-6 to TRBJ2-2; the match to TRBD1 covers 9 bases. This CDR3 has 16 amino acids. The V and J ends lost 0 bases and 2 bases, in that order; junction bases with no gene match: 2. CDR1 is SGHDT and CDR2 is YYEEEE in the germline V gene. CDR3 loop: CASSLGDRANTGELFF. DNA of the CDR3: TGTGCCAGCAGCTTGGGGGACAGGGCCAACACCGGGGAGCTGTTTTTT.

The genes are TRBV4-3 and TRBJ2-5; tentative D call: TRBD2 (6 bases). Germline assignment: CDR1 LGHNA and CDR2 YSLEER. Trimming pared 3 bases from V and 1 base from J, leaving 18 bases between. CDR3 length: 17 amino acids. The CDR3 region is CASSHRWDLTSQETQYF. CDR3 in DNA: TGCGCCAGCAGCCATAGATGGGACTTAACTTCCCAAGAGACCCAGTACTTC.

The table lists this clone with a count of one. This sequence joins TRBV5-1 and TRBJ1-1; TRBD1 aligns across 9 bases. The CDR3 runs 15 residues. Germline CDR1 and CDR2: SGHRS and YFSETQ. The junction had 7 bases not matched to a gene; V was cut back by 2 bases and J by 5 bases. The DNA for the CDR3 is TGCGCCAGCAGCTTTCTGAGCGGACAGGGGACTGAAGCTTTCTTT. It translates to CASSFLSGQGTEAFF.

The J gene is TRBJ2-1, the V gene TRBV5-1; the match to TRBD1 covers 8 bases. With 0 bases clipped from V and 6 bases from J, the junction kept 8 bases outside the gene matches. This CDR3 contains 16 residues. Germline values: CDR1 SGHRS, CDR2 YFSETQ. Here the CDR3 DNA reads TGCGCCAGCAGCTTGGTCCGGACAGGGAGAAGCAATGAGCAGTTCTTC. The encoded protein is CASSLVRTGRSNEQFF.